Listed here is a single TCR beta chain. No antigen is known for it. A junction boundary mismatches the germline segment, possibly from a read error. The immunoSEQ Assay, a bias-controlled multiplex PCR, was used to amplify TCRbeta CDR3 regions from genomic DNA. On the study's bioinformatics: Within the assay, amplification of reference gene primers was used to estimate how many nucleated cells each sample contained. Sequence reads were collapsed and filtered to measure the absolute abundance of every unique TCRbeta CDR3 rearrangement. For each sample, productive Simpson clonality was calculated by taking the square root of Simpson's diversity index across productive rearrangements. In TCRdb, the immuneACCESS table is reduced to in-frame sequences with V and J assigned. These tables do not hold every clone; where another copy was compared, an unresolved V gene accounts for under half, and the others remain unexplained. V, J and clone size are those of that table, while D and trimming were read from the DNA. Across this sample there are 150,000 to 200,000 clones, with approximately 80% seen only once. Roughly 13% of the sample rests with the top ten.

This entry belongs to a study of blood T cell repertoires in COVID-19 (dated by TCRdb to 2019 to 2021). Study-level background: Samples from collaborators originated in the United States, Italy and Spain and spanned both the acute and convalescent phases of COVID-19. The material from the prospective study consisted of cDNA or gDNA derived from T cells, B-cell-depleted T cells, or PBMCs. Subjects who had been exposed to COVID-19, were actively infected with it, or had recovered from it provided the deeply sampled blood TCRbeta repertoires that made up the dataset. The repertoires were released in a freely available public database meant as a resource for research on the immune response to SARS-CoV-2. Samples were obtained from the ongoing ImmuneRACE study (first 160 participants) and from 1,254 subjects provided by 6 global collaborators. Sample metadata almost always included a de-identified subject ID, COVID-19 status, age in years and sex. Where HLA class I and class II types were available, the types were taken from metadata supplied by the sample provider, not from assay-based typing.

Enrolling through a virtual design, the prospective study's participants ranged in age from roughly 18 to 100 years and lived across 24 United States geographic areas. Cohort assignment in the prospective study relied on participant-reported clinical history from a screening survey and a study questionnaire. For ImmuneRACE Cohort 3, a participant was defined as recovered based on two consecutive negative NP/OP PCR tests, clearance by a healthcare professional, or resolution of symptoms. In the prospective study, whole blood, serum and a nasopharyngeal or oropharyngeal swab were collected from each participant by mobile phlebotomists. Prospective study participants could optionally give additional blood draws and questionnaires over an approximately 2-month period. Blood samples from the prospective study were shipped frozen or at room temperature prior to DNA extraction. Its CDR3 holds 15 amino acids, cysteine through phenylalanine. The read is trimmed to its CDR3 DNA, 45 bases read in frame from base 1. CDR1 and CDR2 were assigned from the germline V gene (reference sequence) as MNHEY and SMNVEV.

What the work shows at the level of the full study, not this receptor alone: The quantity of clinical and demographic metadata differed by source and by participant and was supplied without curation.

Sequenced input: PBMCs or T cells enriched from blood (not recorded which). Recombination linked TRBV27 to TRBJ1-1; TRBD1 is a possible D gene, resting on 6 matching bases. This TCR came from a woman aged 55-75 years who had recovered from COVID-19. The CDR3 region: CASLPRQALKTEAFF. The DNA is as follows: TGTGCCAGCCTGCCAAGACAGGCCCTGAAGACTGAAGCTTTCTTT.